A single sample is the source of the 31 T cell receptor beta chains below, sequenced in a study of blood T cell repertoires in COVID-19 (TCRdb year 2020). The library was produced with the immunoSEQ multiplex PCR assay. In TCRdb, the immuneACCESS table is reduced to in-frame sequences with V and J assigned. These tables do not hold every clone; where another copy was compared, an unresolved V gene accounts for under half, and the others remain unexplained. The sample table lists 150,000 to 200,000 clones, 85% to 90% of them with a count of one. Of the sample, 0.8% to 1% falls within the top ten clones. Material: peripheral blood. The source of these receptors is a woman under 30 who had recovered from COVID-19.

This CDR3 reads CASSQDPGGGYTF. The CDR3 DNA is TGCGCCAGCAGCCAAGATCCAGGAGGGGGCTACACCTTC. J is TRBJ1-2 and V is TRBV4-1; D is unclear. Germline V gene data show CDR1 as MGHRA and CDR2 as YSYEKL. The CDR3 loop spans 13 amino acids. Trimming pared 0 bases from V and 8 bases from J, leaving 10 bases between.

This clone occurred once. The V gene is TRBV24-1, the J gene TRBJ1-1; 11 bases agree with TRBD1. This CDR3 is built from 15 residues. The germline V gene has CDR1 KGHDR and CDR2 SFDVKD. Trimming at V came to 4 bases and at J to 5 bases, leaving 5 bases not matched to a gene. The CDR3 nucleotides read TGTGCCACCAGTGAGGGGGGGACAGGGGGAACTGAAGCTTTCTTT. Its translation is CATSEGGTGGTEAFF.

This clone was recorded once. This chain joins TRBV7-9 and TRBJ1-4; TRBD1 aligns across 7 bases. CDR3 length: 13 amino acids. The germline CDR1 and CDR2 sequences are SEHNR and FQNEAQ (reference sequence). The trim removed 5 bases at V and 11 bases at J, leaving 8 bases unmatched. In DNA form, the CDR3 reads TGTGCCAGCAGCCCAGTGGACAGGAGGAAACTGTTTTTT. This gives the protein CASSPVDRRKLFF.

The chain carries TRBV7-8 and TRBJ1-3; no clear D. Germline V gene lookup returns CDR1 SGHVS and CDR2 FQNEAQ. The CDR3 loop spans 16 amino acids. V dropped 5 bases and J dropped 0 bases, with 14 bases sitting between them. CDR3 coding DNA: TGTGCCAGCAGCCCAACTGACATTTCCTCTGGAAACACCATATATTTT. Translating it yields CASSPTDISSGNTIYF.

The rearrangement links TRBV10-3 to TRBJ2-2, with 10 bases that match TRBD1. CDR3 length: 15 amino acids. Germline V CDR1 and CDR2: ENHRY, SYGVKD. The trim removed 7 bases at V and 6 bases at J, leaving 8 bases unmatched. For the CDR3, the DNA is TGTGCCATCAACCCCGGACAGGGGGTGTCCGGGGAGCTGTTTTTT. Its translation: CAINPGQGVSGELFF.

The chain carries TRBV3-1 (or the pseudogene TRBV3-2) and TRBJ2-3, with D possibly matching TRBD1 (5 bases). The V end was cut by 1 base, the J end by 5 bases, with 10 bases between. In germline, CDR1 is LGHDT, CDR2 YNNKEL (reference sequence). CDR3 length equals 14 residues. The CDR3 loop is CASSQAQGVDTQYF. Written as DNA, the CDR3 is TGTGCCAGCAGCCAAGCTCAGGGTGTAGATACGCAGTATTTT.

The chain is built from TRBV10-3 and TRBJ2-7, with D unresolved. Germline CDR1 is ENHRY and CDR2 is SYGVKD. This CDR3 is 14 amino acids long. The V gene lost 5 bases and the J gene lost 0 bases, with 11 bases spanning the gap. CDR3 coding DNA: TGTGCCATCAGTCCGCAAAGCGACTCCTACGAGCAGTACTTC. This codes for CAISPQSDSYEQYF.

The chain uses TRBV6-5 and TRBJ1-5; 8 bases agree with TRBD1. CDR1 is MNHEY and CDR2 is SVGAGI in the germline V gene. The CDR3 totals 14 residues. The J segment lost 8 bases and the V segment lost 5 bases, leaving 8 bases of the junction unmatched. CDR3 protein: CASSPQGAREPQHF. CDR3 nucleotides: TGTGCCAGCAGTCCCCAGGGGGCCAGGGAGCCCCAGCATTTT.

This clone was detected once. The chain links TRBV18 to TRBJ2-5; a weak D match, TRBD1 (6 bases). The germline V and J ends were trimmed by 0 bases and 6 bases, with 14 bases remaining between them. The CDR3 contains 15 residues. Per the germline V gene, CDR1 is KGHSH and CDR2 is LQKENI. The CDR3 loop reads CASSPPSGEAKTQYF. The DNA for the CDR3 is TGTGCCAGCTCACCACCGTCAGGGGAAGCAAAGACCCAGTACTTC.

The genes are TRBV5-6 and TRBJ2-5, with 9 nucleotides matching TRBD1. The germline V gene encodes CDR1 SGHDT and CDR2 YYEEEE. The CDR3 extends over 15 amino acids. V was clipped by 1 base and J by 3 bases; unmatched bases: 4. The CDR3 loop reads CASSLLRTGEETQYF. For the CDR3, the DNA is TGTGCCAGCAGCTTGCTCCGGACAGGGGAAGAGACCCAGTACTTC.

The chain employs TRBV11-2 and TRBJ2-2; 14 bases are a match to TRBD2. The CDR3 extends over 14 amino acids. The V gene end was trimmed by 6 bases and the J gene end by 6 bases; junction bases not matched to a gene: 0. The germline CDR1 and CDR2 sequences are SGHAT and FQNNGV. In DNA, the CDR3 is TGTGCCAGCAGGGGACTAGCGGGAGCCGGGGAGCTGTTTTTT. It codes for CASRGLAGAGELFF.

The chain uses TRBV6-4 and TRBJ1-2; D possibly corresponds to TRBD1 (6 bases). V lost 0 bases and J lost 7, with 12 bases in between. The CDR3 runs 14 residues. Germline loops: CDR1 MRHNA, CDR2 SNTAGT. The CDR3 region is CASSDSGGRSGYTF. The CDR3 nucleotides are TGTGCCAGCAGTGACTCCGGGGGGCGGAGTGGCTACACCTTC.

The chain is built from TRBV29-1 and TRBJ2-5; no clear D. From germline, CDR1 is SQVTM and CDR2 ANQGSEA. With 7 bases removed from V and 5 bases from J, the gap between germline ends came to 5 bases. This CDR3 has 9 amino acids. The CDR3 reads CSAGETQYF. CDR3 in DNA: TGCAGCGCCGGGGAGACCCAGTACTTC.

The chain employs TRBV7-2 and TRBJ2-5; TRBD1 might be the D (6 bases). Germline V gene lookup returns CDR1 SGHTA and CDR2 FQGNSA. CDR3 length: 14 amino acids. Trimming took 1 base from V and 5 from J, leaving 11 bases between them. The chain's CDR3 is CASSLVWGQETQYF. In DNA form, the CDR3 reads TGTGCCAGCAGCTTAGTGTGGGGGCAGGAGACCCAGTACTTC.

The V gene is TRBV7-9, the J gene TRBJ2-6, with a weak D call TRBD1 (6 bases). CDR1 and CDR2 (germline): SEHNR, FQNEAQ (reference sequence). The V end was cut by 5 bases, the J end by 2 bases, with 10 bases between. The CDR3 is made up of 15 amino acids. The DNA for the CDR3 is TGTGCCAGCAGCACCTCAGGGGCTGGGGCCAACGTCCTGACTTTC. Residues: CASSTSGAGANVLTF.

J is TRBJ1-4 and V is TRBV6-5; 7 positions match TRBD1. This CDR3 spans 14 amino acids. Germline assignment: CDR1 MNHEY and CDR2 SVGAGI. The V and J ends lost 4 bases and 8 bases, in that order; junction bases with no gene match: 7. The CDR3 loop is CASSLGQLGEKLFF. The CDR3 DNA reads TGTGCCAGCAGTTTGGGACAGCTAGGAGAAAAACTGTTTTTT.

The chain links TRBV7-8 to TRBJ1-2; maybe TRBD1 (6 bases). In germline, CDR1 is SGHVS, CDR2 FQNEAQ. CDR3 size: 15 residues. With 2 bases removed from V and 0 bases from J, the gap between germline ends came to 10 bases. CDR3 sequence: CASSLQGKSNYGYTF. As DNA, the CDR3 is TGTGCCAGCAGCTTACAGGGGAAATCTAACTATGGCTACACCTTC.

The CDR3 is CASSQEAGLSGANVLTF. DNA of the CDR3: TGCGCCAGCAGCCAAGAAGCAGGGTTGTCTGGGGCCAACGTCCTGACTTTC. The J gene is TRBJ2-6, the V gene TRBV4-3; D possibly corresponds to TRBD1 (5 bases). The V end lost 0 bases, the J end lost 1 base, and 10 bases lay between the germline ends. Germline CDR1 and CDR2: LGHNA and YSLEER. The CDR3 sequence is 17 residues long.

The V call is TRBV5-4, the J call TRBJ2-1; a possible D gene is TRBD1 (6 bases). Germline lookup yields CDR1 SGHNT and CDR2 YYREEE (reference sequence). The CDR3 is made up of 11 amino acids. Deletions cut 5 bases from V and 8 bases from J, with 8 bases between. In DNA form, the CDR3 reads TGTGCCAGCAGTCACAGGGATGAGCAGTTCTTC. This codes for CASSHRDEQFF.

The rearrangement uses TRBV27 and TRBJ2-7; no firm D call. Germline V lookup: CDR1 MNHEY, CDR2 SMNVEV (reference sequence). Trimming removed 5 bases from V and 3 bases from J, with 5 bases in between. This CDR3 comprises 11 residues. The CDR3 DNA reads TGTGCCAGCAGTCCACACTACGAGCAGTACTTC. As protein: CASSPHYEQYF.

The chain couples TRBV13 to TRBJ1-3; 8 bases are shared with TRBD1. The V and J ends lost 1 base and 2 bases, in that order; junction bases with no gene match: 4. In germline, CDR1 is PRHDT, CDR2 FYEKMQ (reference sequence). The length of the CDR3 is 16 residues. Here the CDR3 reads CASSLADRGAGNTIYF. The CDR3 nucleotides are TGTGCCAGCAGCTTAGCCGACAGGGGAGCTGGAAACACCATATATTTT.

The rearrangement joins TRBV6-5 to TRBJ1-2, with TRBD1 identical over 9 bases. This CDR3 spans 15 amino acids. Germline CDR1 reads MNHEY; CDR2 reads SVGAGI. The J segment lost 4 bases and the V segment lost 6 bases, leaving 9 bases of the junction unmatched. Written as DNA, the CDR3 is TGTGCCAGCAGCTTCTCGGGACAGGGTATCTATGGCTACACCTTC. Amino acids: CASSFSGQGIYGYTF.

The CDR3 nucleotides are TGTGCCCACCGACAGGGCGACCATAATTCACCCCTCCACTTT. This translates into CAHRQGDHNSPLHF. This sequence joins TRBV5-3 and TRBJ1-6; TRBD1 matches 7 bases. TRBV5-3 is an open reading frame whose function is uncertain. Trimming cost V 10 bases and J 5 bases; bases outside gene matches: 9. This CDR3 region has 14 residues.

This clone was picked up one time. J is TRBJ2-1 and V is TRBV5-5, with 13 bases fitting TRBD2. The V gene end was trimmed by 2 bases and the J gene end by 7 bases; junction bases not matched to a gene: 6. From germline, CDR1 is SGHKS and CDR2 YYEKEE (reference sequence). The length of the CDR3 is 16 residues. The chain's CDR3 is CASSFRLAGGFNEQFF. The CDR3 DNA reads TGTGCCAGCAGCTTCCGACTAGCGGGGGGATTTAATGAGCAGTTCTTC.

The V and J genes are TRBV4-3 and TRBJ2-1, with 8 nucleotides matching TRBD1. Germline V gene sequence: CDR1 LGHNA, CDR2 YSLEER. Losses at the gene ends were 5 bases for V and 2 bases for J; bases not matched to a gene: 8. CDR3 length: 16 residues. CDR3 sequence: CASSESGTGPYNEQFF. Here the CDR3 DNA reads TGCGCCAGCAGCGAATCCGGGACAGGCCCCTACAATGAGCAGTTCTTC.

J is TRBJ2-3 and V is TRBV11-2; 8 nucleotides align to TRBD2. V lost 1 base, J lost 9 bases, and 12 bases stayed unmatched. Per germline, CDR1 SGHAT and CDR2 FQNNGV. This CDR3 has 16 amino acids. CDR3 region: CASSLVFRSTGGTQYF. In DNA, the CDR3 is TGTGCCAGCAGCTTAGTATTTAGATCTACGGGAGGGACGCAGTATTTT.

J is TRBJ2-1 and V is TRBV27; 8 bases line up with TRBD2. CDR3 length: 15 amino acids. The germline gives CDR1 MNHEY, CDR2 SMNVEV (reference sequence). With V trimmed by 4 bases and J by 0 bases, 2 bases remained unmatched. CDR3 in amino acids: CASSSRGGSYNEQFF. The CDR3, as DNA: TGTGCCAGCAGTTCTCGGGGGGGCTCCTACAATGAGCAGTTCTTC.

The J gene is TRBJ2-3, the V gene TRBV5-1; tentative D call: TRBD1 (5 bases). The ends were cut back, 0 bases at V and 0 bases at J, with 23 bases in the middle. CDR1 and CDR2 (germline): SGHRS, YFSETQ. The CDR3 runs 20 residues. This CDR3 reads CASSLDRVRALKQSTDTQYF. In nucleotides, the CDR3 is TGCGCCAGCAGCTTGGATCGGGTCAGGGCCTTGAAACAAAGCACAGATACGCAGTATTTT.

The chain links TRBV30 to TRBJ2-2; possibly TRBD1 for D (5 bases). The CDR3 is 15 residues long. The germline gives CDR1 GTSNPN, CDR2 SVGIG (reference sequence). Deletions cut 4 bases from V and 7 bases from J, with 19 bases between. CDR3 in DNA: TGTGCCTGGACCAGTATGTCAGGGATTGACGGGGAGCTGTTTTTT. Amino acids: CAWTSMSGIDGELFF.

CDR3 DNA: TGTGCCACCAGCAGCGGGCTAGCGGGAGGAGGGCACTACGAGCAGTACGTC. Amino acids: CATSSGLAGGGHYEQYV. The V call is TRBV15, the J call TRBJ2-7, with 11 nucleotides matching TRBD2. The CDR3 covers 17 residues. Trimming took 3 bases from V and 3 from J; bases not matched to a gene: 10. CDR1 LNHNV and CDR2 YYDKDF come from the germline V gene (reference sequence).

The rearrangement uses TRBV3-1 (or the pseudogene TRBV3-2) and TRBJ2-1; maybe TRBD2 (6 bases). With 1 base removed from V and 5 bases from J, the gap between germline ends came to 12 bases. CDR3 length equals 15 residues. Germline CDR1 and CDR2: LGHDT and YNNKEL (reference sequence). The CDR3 DNA follows: TGTGCCAGCAGCCAAGGGATAGCGGCCAACAATGAGCAGTTCTTC. It yields the protein CASSQGIAANNEQFF.